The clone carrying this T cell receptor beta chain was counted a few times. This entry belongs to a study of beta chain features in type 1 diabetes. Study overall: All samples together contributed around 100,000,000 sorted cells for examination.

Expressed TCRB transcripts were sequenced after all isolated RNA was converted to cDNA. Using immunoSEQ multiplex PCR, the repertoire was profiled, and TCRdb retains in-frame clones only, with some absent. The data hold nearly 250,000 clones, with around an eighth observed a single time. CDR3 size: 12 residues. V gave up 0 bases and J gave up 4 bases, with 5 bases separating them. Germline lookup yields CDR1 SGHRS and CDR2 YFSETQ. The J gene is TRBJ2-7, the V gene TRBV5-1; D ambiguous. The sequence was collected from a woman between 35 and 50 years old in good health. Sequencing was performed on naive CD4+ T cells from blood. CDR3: CASSLGDYEQYF. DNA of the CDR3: TGCGCCAGCAGCTTGGGAGATTACGAGCAGTACTTC. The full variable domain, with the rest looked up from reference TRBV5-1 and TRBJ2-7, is KAGVTQTPRYLIKTRGQQVTLSCSPISGHRSVSWYQQTPGQGLQFLFEYFSETQRNKGNFPGRFSGRQFSNSRSEMNVSTLELGDSALYLCASSLGDYEQYFGPGTRLTVT.